The 23 T cell receptor beta chains below were found in one sample sequenced in a study of regulatory T cells in long-lasting Graves disease. As to time point: newly diagnosed GD, antithyroid drugs for less than 3 months. Preparation of the TCR library used RNA extracted from PBMCs. Researchers made TCR beta libraries by using iRepertoire HTBI primers and running Arm-PCR on CDR3 regions. TCRdb reprocessed the multiplex PCR reads with MiXCR, giving one entry per CDR3 protein. The table has some 410,000 distinct CDR3 sequences, roughly 17% seen once. These data were also filed under a second study, of T cells in Graves' hyperthyroidism and ophthalmopathy.

The sequences come from peripheral blood mononuclear cells (PBMCs), collected at new diagnosis, from a patient treated with antithyroid drugs. The receptors derive from a woman in her 30s with Graves disease.

This clonotype came up many times. CDR3 sequence reads: CASSFGTSISQDTQYF. CDR3 DNA: TGTGCCAGCAGTTTCGGGACTAGCATTTCACAAGATACGCAGTATTTT. This sequence joins TRBV27 and TRBJ2-3, with 9 bases lining up with TRBD2. V was pared by 3 bases and J by 5 bases, with 9 bases of the junction left unmatched. CDR1 is MNHEY, CDR2 SMNVEV, per germline (reference sequence). The CDR3 spans 16 residues.

This chain links TRBV6-5 with TRBJ2-5; D is uncertain. The end of the DNA is better explained by TRBJ2-7, so the J call may be wrong. The CDR3 loop spans 17 amino acids. Germline V gene data show CDR1 as MNHEY and CDR2 as SVGAGI. DNA of the CDR3: TGTGCCAGCAGTTACTACCCCAGACCGGGCTCAACCTACGAGCAGTACTTC. Residues: CASSYYPRPGSTYEQYF.

A remark on this clonotype: A far larger clone is one nucleotide away, so this likely arose from a read error. This chain uses TRBV28 with TRBJ2-1; 10 bases line up with TRBD2. The DNA end favors TRBJ2-3, so the J call may be wrong. The CDR3 totals 15 residues. CDR1 and CDR2 (germline): MDHEN, SYDVKM. The DNA for the CDR3 is TGTGCCAGCAGACCAGCGGGAGGGAGCTCAGATACGCAGTATTTT. This translates into CASRPAGGSSDTQYF.

Many counts were recorded for this clonotype. The chain links TRBV20-1 to TRBJ2-5, with 12 bases aligning to TRBD1. V trimming: 6 bases; J trimming: 5 bases; junction bases outside the gene matches: 4. The CDR3 has 13 residues. Germline CDR1 and CDR2: DFQATT and SNEGSKA (reference sequence). The CDR3 loop reads CSAGDRGPETQYF. CDR3 coding DNA: TGCAGTGCAGGGGACAGGGGGCCGGAGACCCAGTACTTC.

This clonotype was seen only a few times. The chain recombines TRBV10-3 with TRBJ2-3; TRBD1 agrees at 8 bases. The CDR3 contains 16 residues. Germline trimming cut 1 base from V and 1 base from J; bases unmatched to any gene: 4. CDR1 is ENHRY, CDR2 SYGVKD, per germline. This CDR3 is CAISELRGQGTDTQYF. In DNA, the CDR3 is TGTGCCATCAGTGAGTTAAGGGGACAGGGCACAGATACGCAGTATTTT.

This clonotype was seen at least ten times. V gene TRBV14 combines with J gene TRBJ2-5; D unclear. Deletions cut 8 bases from V and 2 bases from J, with 21 bases between. The CDR3 consists of 16 residues. Germline lookup yields CDR1 SGHDN and CDR2 FVKESK. The CDR3 DNA follows: TGTGCCAGCTCCCCTAAGATACGGGCCAGACAAGAGACCCAGTACTTC. Protein sequence: CASSPKIRARQETQYF.

The sample holds a few counts of this clonotype. The chain employs TRBV5-4 and TRBJ2-1; D may correspond to TRBD1 or TRBD2 (5 bases each). CDR3 length: 14 amino acids. CDR1 SGHNT and CDR2 YYREEE come from the germline V gene (reference sequence). V shed 0 bases and J shed 3 bases, with 7 bases lying between them. The DNA of the CDR3 is TGTGCCAGCAGCTTGGGGGACGGCTACAATGAGCAGTTCTTC. As protein: CASSLGDGYNEQFF.

This clonotype was picked up many times. V is TRBV12-3 or TRBV12-4 and J is TRBJ2-1; weak D call: TRBD2 (5 bases). CDR3 length: 14 residues. V shed 3 bases and J shed 5 bases, with 11 bases lying between them. DNA for the CDR3: TGTGCCAGCAGTTTTTTTCGGGGTAACAATGAGCAGTTCTTC. This codes for CASSFFRGNNEQFF.

The table lists this clonotype with many counts. The chain links TRBV30 to TRBJ2-2, with D uncertain. Trimming left V 0 bases short and J 5 bases short, with 13 bases between. Looked up from germline, CDR1 is GTSNPN and CDR2 is SVGIG (reference sequence). CDR3 length: 15 amino acids. The CDR3 reads CAWSVYLGGTGELFF. The CDR3 DNA is TGTGCCTGGAGTGTCTACTTGGGTGGAACCGGGGAGCTGTTTTTT.

This chain links TRBV4-1 with TRBJ1-2; D unresolved. Germline V gene lookup returns CDR1 MGHRA and CDR2 YSYEKL. This CDR3 is 15 amino acids long. V lost 1 base to trimming and J lost 2 bases, with 11 bases between them. For the CDR3, the DNA is TGCGCCAGCAGCCAAGGTTCCGGCCTGAACTATGGCTACACCTTC. Its protein is CASSQGSGLNYGYTF.

Comments on this clonotype: A much larger clone sits a single nucleotide away, making a read error possible. Here the CDR3 omits its conserved ending phenylalanine or tryptophan, so a read error is the likely source. V is TRBV15 and J is TRBJ2-3; 13 nucleotides agree with TRBD2. Germline V CDR1 and CDR2: LNHNV, YYDKDF (reference sequence). V lost 2 bases and J lost 10; bases outside the gene matches: 12. The CDR3 is made up of 17 amino acids. CDR3 protein: CATSRSRGLAGVVAQYL. The CDR3, as DNA: TGTGCCACCAGCAGATCCCGAGGACTAGCGGGGGTAGTGGCGCAGTATCTT.

This clonotype appeared many times. The rearrangement links TRBV7-9 to TRBJ1-1; the D gene is possibly TRBD1 (5 bases). The CDR3 has 14 amino acids. Germline CDR1 SEHNR, CDR2 FQNEAQ (reference sequence). Trimming took 7 bases from V and 3 from J, leaving 15 bases between them. Here the CDR3 DNA reads TGTGCCAGCATCCAAAGTAGGGGTGACACTGAAGCTTTCTTT. Protein sequence: CASIQSRGDTEAFF.

The table lists this clonotype with a few counts. The chain combines TRBV14 with TRBJ2-3; 9 bases map to TRBD1. Germline CDR1 reads SGHDN; CDR2 reads FVKESK. Trimming removed 3 bases from V and 4 bases from J; junction bases left unmatched: 8. This CDR3 has 16 amino acids. The DNA of the CDR3 is TGTGCCAGCAGCCAGTTACCGGGACAGGGCGCAGATACGCAGTATTTT. Protein sequence: CASSQLPGQGADTQYF.

This clonotype was recorded at least ten times. The chain uses TRBV20-1 and TRBJ2-5, with unresolved D. In germline, CDR1 is DFQATT, CDR2 SNEGSKA (reference sequence). The CDR3 covers 14 residues. Trimming removed 0 bases from V and 4 bases from J, with 12 bases in between. CDR3 bases: TGCAGTGCTAGAGATCTCACGGCACCAGAGACCCAGTACTTC. Translation: CSARDLTAPETQYF.

As concerns this clonotype: This may stem from a read error, because a much larger clone lies one nucleotide away. This rearrangement joins TRBV27 to TRBJ2-2; TRBD1 is a possible D gene (6 bases). The CDR3 is 16 amino acids. Germline V CDR1 and CDR2: MNHEY, SMNVEV (reference sequence). Trimming shortened V by 5 bases and J by 5 bases, and 18 bases separated the two germline ends. The CDR3 is CASSDLQGSRTGELFF. CDR3 bases: TGTGCCAGCAGTGATTTACAGGGTAGTCGAACCGGGGAGCTGTTTTTT.

This clonotype was observed at least ten times. The chain couples TRBV19 to TRBJ1-5; no firm D call. V lost 2 bases, J lost 0 bases, and 5 bases lay in between. The CDR3 sequence is 14 residues long. Germline V lookup: CDR1 LNHDA, CDR2 SQIVND (reference sequence). CDR3 loop: CASSIIYSNQPQHF. For the CDR3, the DNA is TGTGCCAGTAGTATAATCTATAGCAATCAGCCCCAGCATTTT.

This clonotype has only a few counts. The gene calls are TRBV7-9 and TRBJ2-5; D is undetermined. CDR1 SEHNR and CDR2 FQNEAQ come from the germline V gene (reference sequence). V lost 5 bases, J lost 4 bases, and 11 bases lay in between. CDR3 size: 13 residues. The CDR3 here is CASSQMMAETQYF. The DNA of the CDR3 is TGTGCCAGCAGCCAAATGATGGCAGAGACCCAGTACTTC. Looking up the rest from reference TRBV7-9 and TRBJ2-5 gives the full variable domain: DTGVSQNPRHKITKRGQNVTFRCDPISEHNRLYWYRQTLGQGPEFLTYFQNEAQLEKSRLLSDRFSAERPKGSFSTLEIQRTEQGDSAMYLCASSQMMAETQYFGPGTRLLVL.

This chain links TRBV7-8 with TRBJ2-4, with D uncertain. CDR3 length: 13 amino acids. Germline V gene sequence: CDR1 SGHVS, CDR2 FQNEAQ. Trimming stripped 1 base from V and 8 bases from J, with 9 bases between. The CDR3 loop is CASSLEVWDIQYF. CDR3 in DNA: TGTGCCAGCAGCTTAGAGGTCTGGGACATTCAGTACTTC.

This clonotype was counted between two and nine times. This chain uses TRBV6-1 with TRBJ2-5, with D possibly TRBD1 on 5 matching bases. The germline V gene has CDR1 MNHNS and CDR2 SASEGT. This CDR3 has 14 residues. The germline V and J ends were trimmed by 7 bases and 8 bases, with 20 bases remaining between them. CDR3: CASTSQVPSITQYF. In DNA form, the CDR3 reads TGTGCCAGCACCTCACAGGTCCCCTCGATAACCCAGTACTTC.

Comments on this clonotype: This CDR3 fails to terminate in the conserved phenylalanine or tryptophan, so it likely reflects a read error. The chain recombines TRBV12-3 or TRBV12-4 with TRBJ2-7, with 7 bases lining up with TRBD1. Trimming at V came to 3 bases and at J to 1 base, leaving 6 bases not matched to a gene. The CDR3 sequence is 15 residues long. CDR3 sequence (DNA): TGTGCCAGCAGTTTGAAGGGGGCGCGTTCCTACGAGCAGTACCTC. This translates into CASSLKGARSYEQYL.

In its sample, this clonotype was seen many times. The V and J genes are TRBV28 and TRBJ2-7; D gene uncertain. V lost 9 bases and J lost 6, with 24 bases in between. The CDR3 contains 15 residues. The germline V gene encodes CDR1 MDHEN and CDR2 SYDVKM. In DNA, the CDR3 is TGTGCCAGTTACGCGGCTCGAGCTCCTCTGGGCGAGCAGTACTTC. This sequence encodes CASYAARAPLGEQYF. Based on the CDR3 plus reference TRBV28 and TRBJ2-7, the full variable domain is DVKVTQSSRYLVKRTGEKVFLECVQDMDHENMFWYRQDPGLGLRLIYFSYDVKMKEKGDIPEGYSVSREKKERFSLILESASTNQTSMYLCASYAARAPLGEQYFGPGTRLTVT.

This clonotype has at least ten counts. V gene TRBV28 combines with J gene TRBJ1-5; D ambiguous. V lost 3 bases to trimming and J lost 4 bases, with 16 bases between them. In germline, CDR1 is MDHEN, CDR2 SYDVKM. The CDR3 is 16 residues long. The CDR3 DNA follows: TGTGCCAGCAGTTTCGGCAGTGAGGGTCCAAATCAGCCCCAGCATTTT. Protein: CASSFGSEGPNQPQHF.

This clonotype was observed at least ten times. The chain's CDR3 is CASSLRGAYSNQPQHF. For the CDR3, the DNA is TGTGCCAGCAGCTTAAGAGGGGCATATAGCAATCAGCCCCAGCATTTT. The chain carries TRBV7-2 and TRBJ1-5, with a weak D call TRBD1 (5 bases). The CDR3 spans 16 residues. Between the trimmed V and J ends, which lost 2 bases and 0 bases, there was a span of 11 bases. Germline V lookup: CDR1 SGHTA, CDR2 FQGNSA.